This TCR beta chain was observed in a study of PD-1 blockade in classical Hodgkin lymphoma. Study-level results: What caused the repertoire differences, perhaps disease activity or prior therapy, remains undefined.

Every patient experienced relapse after autologous stem cell transplantation, and brentuximab vedotin exposure varied. Here immunoSEQ multiplex PCR was the method, and the copy in TCRdb shows in-frame clones only, minus some. The sample includes 20,000 to 30,000 clones, more than 75% of them seen just once. Notes on this clone: Its antigen is as yet unknown.

This CDR3 contains 13 residues. Trimming left V 2 bases short and J 2 bases short, with 7 bases between. The V gene's germline CDR1 is SEHNR and CDR2 FQNEAQ (reference sequence). This receptor was obtained from a human donor with classical Hodgkin lymphoma. The V call is TRBV7-9, the J call TRBJ2-7; D is ambiguous. Sequenced material: peripheral blood mononuclear cells (PBMCs), taken at baseline. CDR3 coding DNA: TGTGCCAGCAGCTTATCGGGCACCTACGAGCAGTACTTC. Residues: CASSLSGTYEQYF.